Shown below are 15 T cell receptor beta chains from a single sample sequenced in a study of T cells after yellow fever vaccination. TCRdb reanalysed the 5' RACE reads using MiXCR and keeps one entry per CDR3 protein. The sample has hundreds of thousands of distinct CDR3 sequences; roughly an eighth are singletons. The sequencing here drew on PBMCs, taken on the day of the yellow fever booster vaccination. These receptor sequences come from a man aged 25 to 40 who received the YFV17D yellow fever vaccine.

This clonotype was observed a few times. The rearrangement links TRBV11-2 to TRBJ2-6, with a weak D call TRBD2 (5 bases). Germline V lookup: CDR1 SGHAT, CDR2 FQNNGV. CDR3 length: 15 amino acids. V was pared by 10 bases and J by 1 base, with 14 bases between. CDR3 in DNA: TGTGCCACCCTAAAAAGCGGATCTGGGGCCAACGTCCTGACTTTC. Translating it yields CATLKSGSGANVLTF.

This clonotype was seen many times. The V gene is TRBV18, the J gene TRBJ2-1; 9 bases agree with TRBD1. The ends lost 5 bases at V and 13 bases at J; junction bases unmatched: 12. The CDR3 has 14 residues. The germline V gene encodes CDR1 KGHSH and CDR2 LQKENI. DNA of the CDR3: TGTGCCAGCTCAGACACGACTCGGACAGGGGAACAGTTCTTC. Protein sequence: CASSDTTRTGEQFF.

This sequence joins TRBV7-8 and TRBJ1-4; weak D call: TRBD1 (5 bases). CDR1 is SGHVS and CDR2 is FQNEAQ in the germline V gene. The CDR3 totals 16 residues. Deletions cut 2 bases from V and 3 bases from J, with 13 bases between. CDR3 DNA: TGTGCCAGCAGCTTAAAGGGGCAAACGGCTAATGAAAAACTGTTTTTT. Protein product: CASSLKGQTANEKLFF.

J is TRBJ2-1 and V is TRBV18, with 11 nucleotides matching TRBD1. CDR1 is KGHSH, CDR2 LQKENI, per germline. The CDR3 totals 18 residues. V was pared by 3 bases and J by 4 bases, with 11 bases of the junction left unmatched. For the CDR3, the DNA is TGTGCCAGCTCACCGCCGGGACAGGGGGTTGGGCTGTACAATGAGCAGTTCTTC. Amino acid sequence: CASSPPGQGVGLYNEQFF. Full variable domain (missing parts from reference TRBV18 and TRBJ2-1): NAGVMQNPRHLVRRRGQEARLRCSPMKGHSHVYWYRQLPEEGLKFMVYLQKENIIDESGMPKERFSAEFPKEGPSILRIQQVVRGDSAAYFCASSPPGQGVGLYNEQFFGPGTRLTVL.

Only one count was recorded for this clonotype. A read error may produce the germline difference seen at one junction end. This chain joins TRBV20-1 and TRBJ2-5; either TRBD1 or TRBD2 may fit D (5 bases each). CDR1 is DFQATT, CDR2 SNEGSKA, per germline (reference sequence). The CDR3 covers 11 residues. The CDR3 DNA sequence: TGCAGTGCTAGAGGGGGGTTTGAGCCCCCCTTC. Its protein is CSARGGFEPPF.

This clonotype appeared a few times. The chain joins TRBV10-3 to TRBJ2-7; 8 nucleotides line up with TRBD1. After removal of 0 bases from V and 2 bases from J, the junction contained 6 bases not matched to a gene. This CDR3 region has 16 residues. Per germline, CDR1 ENHRY and CDR2 SYGVKD. The CDR3 nucleotides are TGTGCCATCAGTGAGTCTGACAGGGGCAGGGCCTACGAGCAGTACTTC. It translates to CAISESDRGRAYEQYF.

Ten or more counts support this clonotype. The rearrangement joins TRBV12-5 to TRBJ2-1; 8 bases match TRBD2. Trimming cost V 2 bases and J 0 bases; bases outside gene matches: 9. The germline gives CDR1 LGHNT, CDR2 FRNRAP. This CDR3 comprises 18 residues. CDR3 bases: TGTGCTAGTGGTTTGCTAGCGGGTGCCAGACCCTCCTACAATGAGCAGTTCTTC. This translates into CASGLLAGARPSYNEQFF.

Only a few counts were recorded for this clonotype. This chain uses TRBV20-1 with TRBJ2-3; possibly TRBD1 or TRBD2 for D (6 bases each). There are 15 residues in the CDR3. Germline lookup yields CDR1 DFQATT and CDR2 SNEGSKA (reference sequence). V was shortened by 3 bases and J by 1 base, with 14 bases between the two germline ends. CDR3 nucleotide sequence: TGCAGTGCTAGGTGGGGGCGGGGACGCACAGATACGCAGTATTTT. Translated: CSARWGRGRTDTQYF.

This clonotype showed up just a few times. The chain combines TRBV12-3 or TRBV12-4 with TRBJ1-6; TRBD1 matches at 12 bases. CDR3 length: 18 amino acids. Losses at the gene ends were 7 bases for V and 9 bases for J; bases not matched to a gene: 16. CDR3 residues: CASTHGTGGAVESSPLHF. The CDR3 DNA sequence: TGTGCCAGCACCCACGGGACAGGGGGCGCAGTGGAAAGTTCACCCCTCCACTTT.

This clonotype has just a few counts. This sequence joins TRBV3-1 and TRBJ2-1, with 7 nucleotides matching TRBD2. The CDR3 spans 15 residues. Unmatched junction bases numbered 6, after V lost 3 bases and J lost 4 bases. Per germline, CDR1 LGHDT and CDR2 YNNKEL (reference sequence). The CDR3 here is CASSHSGREYNEQFF. The CDR3 coding sequence is TGTGCCAGCAGCCATTCTGGGAGGGAATACAATGAGCAGTTCTTC.

V and J are TRBV30 and TRBJ1-2, with unresolved D. Trimming removed 2 bases from V and 6 bases from J, with 16 bases in between. Germline loops: CDR1 GTSNPN, CDR2 SVGIG (reference sequence). This CDR3 comprises 14 residues. The CDR3 region is CAWSSQTLGDGYTF. The CDR3 nucleotides read TGTGCCTGGAGTTCTCAAACCTTGGGCGATGGCTACACCTTC.

This clonotype has more than one count but fewer than ten. This chain connects TRBV6-2 or TRBV6-3 to TRBJ2-2, with D possibly being TRBD2 (5 bases). Trimming removed 5 bases at V and 4 bases at J, with 14 bases between. The CDR3 covers 15 residues. Germline assignment: CDR1 MNHEY and CDR2 SVGEGT. The CDR3 sequence: CASSRQGAGTGELFF. The DNA for the CDR3 is TGTGCCAGCAGTAGACAAGGCGCGGGCACCGGGGAGCTGTTTTTT.

The chain is built from TRBV20-1 and TRBJ2-3; 10 bases align to TRBD2. V lost 1 base and J lost 9; bases outside the gene matches: 4. This CDR3 contains 13 residues. CDR1 is DFQATT and CDR2 is SNEGSKA in the germline V gene (reference sequence). The CDR3: CSARGTSGLTQYF. In nucleotides, the CDR3 is TGCAGTGCTAGAGGGACTAGCGGTTTAACGCAGTATTTT.

The chain uses TRBV10-3 and TRBJ2-1; 8 bases fit TRBD2. V trimming: 6 bases; J trimming: 3 bases; junction bases outside the gene matches: 10. CDR3 length equals 16 residues. Germline CDR1 and CDR2: ENHRY and SYGVKD. The CDR3 nucleotides read TGTGCCATCAGCCCCGCCCTAGCGGGCGACTACAATGAGCAGTTCTTC. It yields the protein CAISPALAGDYNEQFF.

This clonotype has only a few counts. This chain connects TRBV18 to TRBJ2-6; D not certain. Germline loops: CDR1 KGHSH, CDR2 LQKENI. The CDR3 length is 15 residues. Trimming took 3 bases from V and 0 from J, leaving 6 bases between them. Here the CDR3 DNA reads TGTGCCAGCTCACCCGACAACTCTGGGGCCAACGTCCTGACTTTC. Translated: CASSPDNSGANVLTF.